A selection of T cell receptor beta chains follows, all from one sample in a study of blood T cell repertoires in COVID-19. Produced via immunoSEQ multiplex PCR; TCRdb's table is partial and in-frame only. This sample has some 250,000 clones, with 82% found just once. What was sequenced was peripheral blood. Receptor source: a woman between 18 and 29 years old with acute or convalescent COVID-19. Each CDR3 is given with its conserved first and last residue. The D gene is left open where the match is weak. Not all rows give a size; the values are once, few, many and, for expanded clones, a class.

>TRBJ1-4|TRBD1|TRBV7-9|-
TGTGCCAGCAGCCGATGGGACAGGGGTGAAAAACTGTTTTTT
CASSRWDRGEKLFF
>TRBJ2-1|TRBD2|TRBV24-1|-
TGTGCCACCAGTGACCCCGGGACTAGCGGGTTACATGAGCAGTTCTTC
CATSDPGTSGLHEQFF
>TRBJ2-1|-|TRBV3-1/TRBV3-2|-
TGTGCCGAGGGTGAGCAGTTCTTC
CAEGEQFF
>TRBJ2-1|-|TRBV7-2|-
TGTGCCAGCAGCTTTCGGGTGGCGGACAATGAGCAGTTCTTC
CASSFRVADNEQFF
>TRBJ1-6|-|TRBV6-6|-
TGTGCCAGCAGTTACCAAGGAGGCTCCTATAATTCACCCCTCCACTTT
CASSYQGGSYNSPLHF
>TRBJ1-2|TRBD1|TRBV28|-
TGTGCCAGCAGTCCCGGGACAGTTAACTATGGCTACACCTTC
CASSPGTVNYGYTF
>TRBJ2-1|TRBD1|TRBV7-3|-
TGTGCCAGCAGCTTAAGCCAGGGGGCTAGAAATGAGCAGTTCTTC
CASSLSQGARNEQFF
>TRBJ1-3|TRBD1|TRBV7-6|-
TGTGCCAGCAGCTTAGGACGGGACAGGGTAGGAAACACCATATATTTT
CASSLGRDRVGNTIYF
>TRBJ1-6|-|TRBV27|-
TGTGCCAGCAGTTGGGAAAGGACGGACAGATTAAATTCACCCCTCCACTTT
CASSWERTDRLNSPLHF
>TRBJ2-2|TRBD2|TRBV12-3/TRBV12-4|-
TGTGCCAGCAGGGGGGGGACCGGGGAGCTGTTTTTT
CASRGGTGELFF
>TRBJ1-2|TRBD1|TRBV6-6|-
TGTGCCAGCAGACGTACCGGGACAGGGCTCCTGGGTGGCTACACCTTC
CASRRTGTGLLGGYTF
>TRBJ2-4|TRBD2|TRBV10-1|-
TGCGCCAGCAGTGAAAAGGGGTGGGTAGCGGGAGAGGGGGGAGCCAAAAACATTCAGTACTTC
CASSEKGWVAGEGGAKNIQYF
>TRBJ2-7|-|TRBV27|-
TGTGCCAGCAGTTCGAGGTCCAGAGCCTACGAGCAGTACTTC
CASSSRSRAYEQYF
>TRBJ1-2|TRBD1|TRBV6-6|-
TGTGCCAGCAGTTACTCCGGGACAGGGAGTCATGGCTACACCTTC
CASSYSGTGSHGYTF
>TRBJ2-7|TRBD2|TRBV27|-
TGTGCCAGCACGTCCATAGCGGGAGGGGGTGAGCAGTACTTC
CASTSIAGGGEQYF
>TRBJ2-7|TRBD2|TRBV6-2/TRBV6-3|few
TGTGCCAGCAGTTACTCGATAGCGGGTTCCTACGAGCAGTACTTC
CASSYSIAGSYEQYF
>TRBJ2-7|TRBD2|TRBV7-8|-
TGTGCCAGCAGCCGGACTAGCGGGAACGAGCAGTACTTC
CASSRTSGNEQYF
>TRBJ1-3|-|TRBV19|once
TGTGCCAGTAGTATTCAGCAGGGGCGTCTATCTGGAAACACCATATATTTT
CASSIQQGRLSGNTIYF
>TRBJ2-7|TRBD2|TRBV3-1/TRBV3-2|-
TGTGCCAGCAGCCGAGATCGGACTAGCGGCCCCTACGAGCAGTACTTC
CASSRDRTSGPYEQYF
>TRBJ2-2|-|TRBV6-5|-
TGTGCCAGCAGTTACCTGGGAGGCGACACCGGGGAGCTGTTTTTT
CASSYLGGDTGELFF
>TRBJ2-3|TRBD2|TRBV2|-
TGTGCCAGCAGGGCACTAGCGGGAGGAAAGACTAGCACAGATACGCAGTATTTT
CASRALAGGKTSTDTQYF
>TRBJ2-7|TRBD1|TRBV30|-
TGTGCCTGGAGTCGACAGGGATCCGAGCAGTACTTC
CAWSRQGSEQYF
>TRBJ1-1|-|TRBV29-1|-
TGCAGCGTCGCGGGACGAGCGGGGGCCAACACTGAAGCTTTCTTT
CSVAGRAGANTEAFF
>TRBJ2-3|-|TRBV11-3|-
TGTGCCAGCGCCGCCTCTAATACAGATACGCAGTATTTT
CASAASNTDTQYF
>TRBJ1-2|TRBD1|TRBV6-4|-
TGTGCCAGCAGCTTTCCGACAGGGGGCTATAACTATGGCTACACCTTC
CASSFPTGGYNYGYTF
>TRBJ2-1|TRBD2|TRBV24-1|-
TGTGCCACCAGTGACACCGGGACTAGCGGCTACAATGAGCAGTTCTTC
CATSDTGTSGYNEQFF
>TRBJ2-3|-|TRBV28|-
TGTGCCAGCCGGGGGACAGCCCCTAGCACAGATACGCAGTATTTT
CASRGTAPSTDTQYF
>TRBJ2-7|TRBD2|TRBV7-2|-
TGTGCCAGCAGCTTGGGACTAGCGGACTACGAGCAGTACTTC
CASSLGLADYEQYF
>TRBJ2-2|-|TRBV6-4|-
TGTGCCAGCAGTGACTCGAGTAGGGGAGGAACCGGGGAGCTGTTTTTT
CASSDSSRGGTGELFF
>TRBJ1-4|TRBD1|TRBV28|-
TGTGCCAGCAGTTCCTCAGACAGGGGGCTAGAAAAACTGTTTTTT
CASSSSDRGLEKLFF
>TRBJ1-1|TRBD1|TRBV28|-
TGTGCCAGCAACGTACAGGGGGCTTTGACTGAAGCTTTCTTT
CASNVQGALTEAFF
>TRBJ1-1|TRBD1|TRBV5-4|-
TGTGCCAGCAGCTTGGACCTAGACAGGGTATCCACTGAAGCTTTCTTT
CASSLDLDRVSTEAFF
>TRBJ2-5|-|TRBV19|-
TGTGCCAGTAGTATAGGACTCGTCCAAGAGACCCAGTACTTC
CASSIGLVQETQYF
>TRBJ2-1|TRBD2|TRBV5-6|-
TGTGCCAGCAGCTCGAGCGGGAGACCCGTTGCCAATGAGCAGTTCTTC
CASSSSGRPVANEQFF
>TRBJ2-6|-|TRBV1|-
TGCACCAGCAGCCAACCGGACACAGGGGGAGAAGGGTCTGGGGCCAACGTCCTGACTTTC
CTSSQPDTGGEGSGANVLTF
>TRBJ1-3|-|TRBV28|many
TGTGCCAGCAGTTTATTCTTGTCGGGGTTCTCTGGAAACACCATATATTTT
CASSLFLSGFSGNTIYF
>TRBJ2-5|TRBD2|TRBV18|-
TGTGCCAGCTCACCACCGGCCCCCTGGACTAGCGGGAGAAAAGAGACCCAGTACTTC
CASSPPAPWTSGRKETQYF
>TRBJ1-6|-|TRBV5-1|-
TGCGCCAGCAGCCCAAGACTCCCAGGGGATAATTCACCCCTCCACTTT
CASSPRLPGDNSPLHF
>TRBJ1-5|TRBD1|TRBV5-5|-
TGTGCCAGCAGCTTGACAGGGGGCGGGAGGCAGCCCCAGCATTTT
CASSLTGGGRQPQHF
>TRBJ1-3|-|TRBV19|-
TGTGCCAGTAGTGTAGGAACCTACTCTGGAAACACCATATATTTT
CASSVGTYSGNTIYF
>TRBJ2-5|TRBD2|TRBV7-2|-
TGTGCCAGCAGCTTAGGTTGGCTAGCGGGAACAGGGCAAGAGACCCAGTACTTC
CASSLGWLAGTGQETQYF
>TRBJ1-1|TRBD1|TRBV13|-
TGTGCCAGCAGCACGACAGGGACGAACACTGAAGCTTTCTTT
CASSTTGTNTEAFF
>TRBJ1-2|-|TRBV19|once
TGTGCCAGTACCGAGGGCCAGTTTTATGGCTACACCTTC
CASTEGQFYGYTF
>TRBJ1-1|TRBD1|TRBV30|-
TGTGCCCAGAGACAGGGGGGTGGTACTGAAGCTTTCTTT
CAQRQGGGTEAFF
>TRBJ1-2|-|TRBV2|-
TGTGCCAGCAGGGAAAGACAGACAACCTACACCTTC
CASRERQTTYTF
>TRBJ2-3|-|TRBV30|once
TGTGCCTGGAGAGTGGGACTCAGCACAGATACGCAGTATTTT
CAWRVGLSTDTQYF
>TRBJ1-6|TRBD1|TRBV7-6|-
TGTGCCAGCAGCTTACTAACGGGACAGGGGAATTCACCCCTCCACTTT
CASSLLTGQGNSPLHF
>TRBJ1-2|-|TRBV5-6|-
TGTGCCAGCAGCTTGTCCAGTGCAGGGTCCTATGGCTACACCTTC
CASSLSSAGSYGYTF
>TRBJ2-5|-|TRBV15|-
TGTGCCACCAGCAGGGGAATTCAGGGAGGAGAGACCCAGTACTTC
CATSRGIQGGETQYF
>TRBJ2-6|TRBD1|TRBV7-2|-
TGTGCCAGCAGGTCGGGACAGGTGCTATCTGGGGCCAACGTCCTGACTTTC
CASRSGQVLSGANVLTF
>TRBJ1-2|-|TRBV6-5|-
TGTGCCAGCGGCCATTCTTATGGCTACACCTTC
CASGHSYGYTF
>TRBJ1-1|-|TRBV5-4|-
TGTGCCAGCAGCTTGGCCTCGGGTGGAACTGAAGCTTTCTTT
CASSLASGGTEAFF
>TRBJ1-2|-|TRBV3-1/TRBV3-2|-
TGTGCCAGCAGCCAGGGCCCCTTCTCTGGTGGCTACACCTTC
CASSQGPFSGGYTF